A selection of T cell receptor beta chains follows, all from one sample in a study of blood T cell repertoires in COVID-19. The table came from immunoSEQ multiplex PCR; TCRdb's copy has only in-frame clones and leaves some out. The sample lists roughly 250,000 clones, over 70% occurring once. Material: peripheral blood. These receptors were collected from a woman of 80 years or more with acute or convalescent COVID-19. The conserved cysteine and the conserved F or W are not part of the CDR3 here. D genes are given only for firm matches.

13 TRBJ1-2 TRBD1 TRBV3-1/TRBV3-2 ASSQWDRENYGYT
12 TRBJ1-1 - TRBV6-5 ASSYYVGGTEAF
11 TRBJ1-1 - TRBV25-1 ASRIGGGTEAF
13 TRBJ2-2 TRBD1 TRBV10-3 AISRGQGDTGELF
14 TRBJ2-7 TRBD2 TRBV6-5 ASSFISGGRTYEQY
14 TRBJ2-3 - TRBV7-2 ASSSHPPGGPDTQY
9 TRBJ2-1 - TRBV20-1 SARGFGEQF
13 TRBJ1-5 - TRBV11-2 ASSLGGAGNQPQH
15 TRBJ2-3 TRBD2 TRBV19 ASRPIGLAGNTDTQY
12 TRBJ2-5 TRBD2 TRBV5-1 ASKAGGNQETQY
14 TRBJ1-2 - TRBV10-3 AISESEVLSDYGYT
9 TRBJ1-1 TRBD1 TRBV6-1 ASSERQGLD
13 TRBJ2-7 TRBD1 TRBV5-4 ASSFDRGSIHEQY
12 TRBJ2-6 - TRBV5-1 ASRQDSGANVLT
13 TRBJ1-2 TRBD1 TRBV4-1 ASSLRTGTPYGYT
14 TRBJ1-5 - TRBV6-1 ASSEWETYSNQPQH
13 TRBJ2-2 TRBD1 TRBV6-5 ASSRDRSNTGELF
13 TRBJ1-5 - TRBV4-1 ASSQEGSRNQPQH
13 TRBJ1-1 - TRBV19 ASTTGSRGSTEAF
12 TRBJ2-7 TRBD2 TRBV10-3 AISPQRGGGEQY
13 TRBJ1-2 - TRBV19 ASSLLQGALRDYT
13 TRBJ2-7 - TRBV3-1/TRBV3-2 ASSQGGGYTYEQY
13 TRBJ2-1 TRBD2 TRBV29-1 SSWATSGRYNEQF
13 TRBJ1-6 - TRBV7-6 ASSLGLADNSPLH
14 TRBJ1-3 - TRBV19 ASSMDRRRDGNTIY
10 TRBJ1-2 - TRBV6-1 ASSEARYGYT
10 TRBJ2-7 - TRBV27 ASSPPPYEQY
11 TRBJ2-1 - TRBV6-5 ASRKRRVNEQF
13 TRBJ1-6 - TRBV7-2 ASSLRFRGNSPLH
11 TRBJ1-2 - TRBV3-1/TRBV3-2 ASSTIQGNGYT
12 TRBJ2-7 TRBD2 TRBV7-2 ASSLASGDYEQY
11 TRBJ1-4 - TRBV30 AWSVPRGEKLF
14 TRBJ2-5 TRBD2 TRBV9 ASSVGRGGPQETQY
11 TRBJ1-5 - TRBV6-5 ASSLNSNQPQH
12 TRBJ1-2 TRBD1 TRBV6-5 ASRSRDRGYGYT
12 TRBJ1-1 - TRBV7-2 ASSLATGNTEAF
10 TRBJ2-1 - TRBV15 ATSSAAGQEF
16 TRBJ2-6 TRBD1 TRBV7-9 ASSLLGQGAFGANVLT
11 TRBJ2-7 - TRBV6-1 ASSDPNPYEQY
15 TRBJ2-1 TRBD2 TRBV3-1/TRBV3-2 ASSSGTGTSGSYEQF
15 TRBJ1-6 - TRBV5-1 ASSLAGGSGFDSPLH
11 TRBJ2-7 TRBD1 TRBV6-5 ASRYTGGTEQY
14 TRBJ2-6 TRBD2 TRBV12-5 ASGPLGGSGANVLT
14 TRBJ2-5 TRBD2 TRBV3-1/TRBV3-2 ASSLRTSGTKETQY
14 TRBJ2-3 - TRBV11-2 ASSFKIRLSTDTQY
13 TRBJ2-1 TRBD2 TRBV7-6 ASSPLEAGGAEQF
15 TRBJ1-1 - TRBV7-9 ASSLALGWSVDTEAF
11 TRBJ1-2 - TRBV6-6 ASRDGGNYGYT
14 TRBJ1-1 - TRBV3-1/TRBV3-2 ASSQSPGGGGTEAF
13 TRBJ1-1 TRBD1 TRBV30 AWSGTGGERAGAF
12 TRBJ2-2 TRBD2 TRBV7-8 ASSSNLAGGELF
11 TRBJ1-5 - TRBV7-2 ASSQGGNQPQH
13 TRBJ2-2 - TRBV6-5 ASRLEGGNTGELF
10 TRBJ1-5 - TRBV12-5 ASGFTGQPQH
10 TRBJ2-1 TRBD1 TRBV11-2 ASSLMAGGLF
13 TRBJ2-2 - TRBV11-2 ASTPRGGYTGELF